These 23 T cell receptor beta chains were all obtained from the same sample, sequenced in a study of T-cell reconstitution after alpha-beta-depleted transplantation in children. Unique molecular identifiers were used to barcode this TCRbeta library. TCRdb called the PCR reads again in MiXCR, with one record for every CDR3 protein. The table has approximately 510,000 distinct CDR3 sequences, about 16% seen once. This material consisted of PBMCs from the stem cell graft donor, taken from the stem cell graft. Receptors were obtained from a human donor who donated a stem cell graft to a child with acute lymphoblastic leukemia.

The chain is built from TRBV12-3 or TRBV12-4 and TRBJ1-5; 8 nucleotides agree with TRBD1. This CDR3 comprises 15 residues. The V and J ends lost 4 bases and 4 bases, in that order; junction bases with no gene match: 6. The CDR3 DNA sequence: TGTGCCAGCAGTTATCGACAGGGGAATAATCAGCCCCAGCATTTT. This gives the protein CASSYRQGNNQPQHF.

The chain is built from TRBV7-9 and TRBJ2-1, with 9 bases lining up with TRBD2. The CDR3 contains 15 residues. Trimming cost V 2 bases and J 7 bases; bases outside gene matches: 6. Germline-derived CDR1 and CDR2 are SEHNR and FQNEAQ (reference sequence). The CDR3 nucleotides read TGTGCCAGCAGCTTACGATCTAGCGGGAAAAATGAGCAGTTCTTC. This gives the protein CASSLRSSGKNEQFF.

The chain employs TRBV27 and TRBJ1-1; D is perhaps TRBD1 (6 bases). Per germline, CDR1 MNHEY and CDR2 SMNVEV (reference sequence). Trimming took 3 bases from V and 6 from J, leaving 14 bases between them. The CDR3 totals 14 residues. CDR3 protein: CASSFLGGAPEAFF. The CDR3 DNA reads as TGTGCCAGCAGTTTCTTAGGGGGGGCCCCTGAAGCTTTCTTT.

V gene TRBV20-1 combines with J gene TRBJ1-2; maybe TRBD1 (6 bases). The length of the CDR3 is 15 residues. The V end was cut by 6 bases, the J end by 6 bases, with 23 bases between. Germline V gene sequence: CDR1 DFQATT, CDR2 SNEGSKA (reference sequence). The CDR3 reads CSASPPRGLTDGYTF. The CDR3 coding sequence is TGCAGTGCGAGCCCCCCCAGGGGCCTGACGGATGGCTACACCTTC.

The chain recombines TRBV2 with TRBJ1-5; unclear D gene. V gave up 5 bases and J gave up 11 bases, with 7 bases separating them. The CDR3 is 10 amino acids. Per germline, CDR1 SNHLY and CDR2 FYNNEI. The CDR3 nucleotides are TGTGCCAGCAGTAGGGAGTCCCAGCATTTT. It codes for CASSRESQHF. The full variable domain, completed using reference TRBV2 and TRBJ1-5, is EPEVTQTPSHQVTQMGQEVILRCVPISNHLYFYWYRQILGQKVEFLVSFYNNEISEKSEIFDDQFSVERPDGSNFTLKIRSTKLEDSAMYFCASSRESQHFGDGTRLSIL.

CDR3 region: CATSRDGGSAYYNEQFF. The CDR3 nucleotides are TGTGCCACCAGCAGAGATGGGGGTAGCGCCTACTACAATGAGCAGTTCTTC. The rearrangement uses TRBV15 and TRBJ2-1; D might be TRBD1 or TRBD2, each matching 5 bases. The germline gives CDR1 LNHNV, CDR2 YYDKDF (reference sequence). There are 17 residues in the CDR3. Trimming left V 0 bases short and J 3 bases short, with 15 bases between.

V gene TRBV3-1 combines with J gene TRBJ2-7, with D perhaps given as TRBD1 or TRBD2 (5 bases each). Germline CDR1 is LGHDT and CDR2 is YNNKEL (reference sequence). V was clipped by 4 bases and J by 4 bases, with 14 bases between them. This CDR3 comprises 14 residues. CDR3 sequence reads: CASSPEGTIYEQYF. In nucleotides, the CDR3 is TGTGCCAGCAGCCCAGAGGGGACGATATACGAGCAGTACTTC.

The chain joins TRBV20-1 to TRBJ2-7; the match to TRBD1 covers 11 bases. CDR1 DFQATT and CDR2 SNEGSKA come from the germline V gene (reference sequence). There are 13 residues in the CDR3. The V segment lost 5 bases and the J segment 5 bases; nucleotides outside the gene matches: 5. The CDR3 region is CSAPRTGGDEQYF. CDR3 nucleotide sequence: TGCAGTGCTCCTCGGACAGGGGGCGACGAGCAGTACTTC.

The chain employs TRBV15 and TRBJ2-3; TRBD2 agrees at 9 bases. Germline assignment: CDR1 LNHNV and CDR2 YYDKDF (reference sequence). With 1 base clipped from V and 3 bases from J, the junction kept 2 bases outside the gene matches. The CDR3 covers 15 residues. CDR3 loop: CATSRVLAGTDTQYF. CDR3 coding DNA: TGTGCCACCAGCAGAGTTCTAGCGGGGACAGATACGCAGTATTTT.

There are a few counts of this clonotype. The chain has TRBV7-9 and TRBJ2-6, with D hard to call. With 1 base removed from V and 0 bases from J, the gap between germline ends came to 7 bases. Per germline, CDR1 SEHNR and CDR2 FQNEAQ (reference sequence). The length of the CDR3 is 16 residues. The CDR3 nucleotides are TGTGCCAGCAGCTTAGGGGTACCCTCTGGGGCCAACGTCCTGACTTTC. This encodes CASSLGVPSGANVLTF. Supplemented by reference TRBV7-9 and TRBJ2-6, the full variable domain reads DTGVSQNPRHKITKRGQNVTFRCDPISEHNRLYWYRQTLGQGPEFLTYFQNEAQLEKSRLLSDRFSAERPKGSFSTLEIQRTEQGDSAMYLCASSLGVPSGANVLTFGAGSRLTVL.

The genes are TRBV29-1 and TRBJ1-2; D ambiguous. V was cut by 2 bases and J by 6 bases, with 7 bases left in between. CDR1 and CDR2 (germline): SQVTM, ANQGSEA. This CDR3 comprises 11 residues. The CDR3 spells CSVETGDGYTF. Written as DNA, the CDR3 is TGCAGCGTTGAAACTGGCGATGGCTACACCTTC.

J is TRBJ2-1 and V is TRBV6-2 or TRBV6-3; TRBD2 matches at 9 bases. The V gene's germline CDR1 is MNHEY and CDR2 SVGEGT. After removal of 6 bases from V and 9 bases from J, the junction contained 15 bases not matched to a gene. The CDR3 is made up of 16 amino acids. The DNA of the CDR3 is TGTGCCAGCAGACTGACCGGGACTAGCTTTTCGGGTGAGCAGTTCTTC. Protein: CASRLTGTSFSGEQFF.

This rearrangement joins TRBV2 to TRBJ2-5; D is unresolved. The CDR3 runs 13 residues. The V end lost 7 bases, the J end lost 3 bases, and 12 bases lay between the germline ends. CDR1 and CDR2 from the germline V gene are SNHLY and FYNNEI. CDR3 region: CASTSGRKETQYF. The CDR3 nucleotides are TGTGCCAGCACCTCCGGCAGAAAAGAGACCCAGTACTTC.

This chain uses TRBV5-1 with TRBJ2-3, with D perhaps being TRBD1 or TRBD2 (5 bases each). Germline CDR1 and CDR2: SGHRS and YFSETQ. Between the trimmed V and J ends, which lost 3 bases and 5 bases, there was a span of 22 bases. This CDR3 contains 17 residues. The CDR3, as DNA: TGCGCCAGCAGCTGGACAAGACCGGGGTATTCAGAAGATACGCAGTATTTT. This translates into CASSWTRPGYSEDTQYF.

The V call is TRBV13, the J call TRBJ2-1, with a tentative D call TRBD2 (5 bases). The length of the CDR3 is 16 residues. Germline V gene data show CDR1 as PRHDT and CDR2 as FYEKMQ (reference sequence). Trimming removed 2 bases at V and 0 bases at J, with 11 bases between. DNA of the CDR3: TGTGCCAGCAGCTTACGGGGTCCTAGCTCCTACAATGAGCAGTTCTTC. Amino acids: CASSLRGPSSYNEQFF.

This clonotype was seen a handful of times. The CDR3 DNA reads as TGCGCCAGCAGCTTGGTGGGACAGGGGGACTACTATGGCTACACCTTC. Translated: CASSLVGQGDYYGYTF. The rearrangement joins TRBV5-1 to TRBJ1-2; 11 nucleotides agree with TRBD1. Germline trimming cut 0 bases from V and 3 bases from J; bases unmatched to any gene: 4. Germline V gene sequence: CDR1 SGHRS, CDR2 YFSETQ. The CDR3 has 16 residues.

This clonotype appeared a few times. This chain connects TRBV5-1 to TRBJ2-7, with 10 bases aligning to TRBD1. V shed 0 bases and J 0 bases; nucleotides not matched to a gene: 3. CDR1 SGHRS and CDR2 YFSETQ come from the germline V gene. This CDR3 comprises 16 residues. The DNA for the CDR3 is TGCGCCAGCAGCTTGGGGGGACAGGGGAGCTCCTACGAGCAGTACTTC. Amino acids: CASSLGGQGSSYEQYF.

This clonotype has only a few counts. V is TRBV25-1 and J is TRBJ1-6; D is undetermined. The CDR3 is 14 residues long. Trimming took 4 bases from V and 3 from J, leaving 7 bases between them. Looked up from germline, CDR1 is MGHDK and CDR2 is SYGVNS. The CDR3: CASSAPGYNSPLHF. As DNA, the CDR3 is TGTGCCAGCAGTGCACCGGGCTATAATTCACCCCTCCACTTT.

This clonotype was recorded a few times. This chain joins TRBV3-1 and TRBJ2-7, with unresolved D. Germline V gene sequence: CDR1 LGHDT, CDR2 YNNKEL (reference sequence). The CDR3 consists of 12 residues. V lost 2 bases to trimming and J lost 4 bases, with 6 bases between them. CDR3 in DNA: TGTGCCAGCAGCCAACTTAATTACGAGCAGTACTTC. Translating it yields CASSQLNYEQYF.

In this sample, this clonotype turned up a few times. CDR3 DNA: TGTGCCAGCAGCTCCCGACGGCAGGGGGAAGCTGGCTACACCTTC. As protein: CASSSRRQGEAGYTF. The chain uses TRBV7-9 and TRBJ1-2; 7 nucleotides align to TRBD1. Trimming at V came to 4 bases and at J to 7 bases, leaving 12 bases not matched to a gene. The CDR3 extends over 15 amino acids. Germline V lookup: CDR1 SEHNR, CDR2 FQNEAQ (reference sequence).

This clonotype was seen only a few times. The chain carries TRBV9 and TRBJ2-1, with D tentatively TRBD2 (5 bases). The V end lost 3 bases, the J end lost 7 bases, and 14 bases lay between the germline ends. The length of the CDR3 is 14 residues. Germline values: CDR1 SGDLS, CDR2 YYNGEE. This CDR3 reads CASSGELEGNEQFF. The DNA for the CDR3 is TGTGCCAGCAGCGGAGAATTAGAGGGTAATGAGCAGTTCTTC.

The V and J genes are TRBV3-1 and TRBJ2-1, with no clear D. Germline assignment: CDR1 LGHDT and CDR2 YNNKEL (reference sequence). Trimming shortened V by 8 bases and J by 3 bases, and 11 bases separated the two germline ends. The CDR3 has 13 residues. CDR3 protein: CASGTGNYNEQFF. CDR3 in DNA: TGTGCCAGCGGTACTGGGAACTACAATGAGCAGTTCTTC.

This sequence joins TRBV18 and TRBJ2-2; perhaps TRBD2 as D (5 bases). This CDR3 has 16 amino acids. V was clipped by 1 base and J by 1 base, with 10 bases between them. Germline V CDR1 and CDR2: KGHSH, LQKENI. The CDR3 loop reads CASSPQSGGNTGELFF. DNA of the CDR3: TGTGCCAGCTCACCACAGAGCGGAGGGAACACCGGGGAGCTGTTTTTT.